This T cell receptor beta chain was obtained from a study of T cells in Graves' hyperthyroidism and ophthalmopathy. There are many counts of this clonotype. Its specificity is not known. Template material for amplifying TCR beta CDR3 regions consisted of RNA transcripts. First-round RT-PCR of the TCR CDR3 relied on the HTBI primer set. TCRdb analysed the multiplex PCR reads with MiXCR anew, one entry per CDR3 protein. Found here are around 440,000 distinct CDR3 sequences, 15% to 18% of them singletons; the top ten hold roughly 14%. General study points: Using 13 V-J features, a model discriminated ophthalmopathy from stable hyperthyroidism.

The CDR3 runs 14 residues. Trimming cost V 4 bases and J 6 bases; bases outside gene matches: 5. Germline lookup yields CDR1 LGHDT and CDR2 YNNKEL (reference sequence). Sequenced input: blood. The J gene is TRBJ2-7, the V gene TRBV3-1, with 11 bases fitting TRBD2. The receptor was derived from a woman aged 18-29 years with Graves' hyperthyroidism. As DNA, the CDR3 is TGTGCCAGCAGCCGCACTAGCGGGAGCGGCGAGCAGTACTTC. Amino acid sequence: CASSRTSGSGEQYF.